Below, 8 T cell receptor beta chains from the same sample are listed, as sequenced in a study of blood T cell repertoires in COVID-19. Sequencing was performed with immunoSEQ multiplex PCR; in TCRdb, only in-frame clones are kept and a portion is missing. The sample includes about 200,000 clones, around 90% of them seen just once. Sequencing was carried out using peripheral blood. The receptors were gathered from a man aged 55 to 70 with COVID-19, enrolled during active disease.

The V gene is TRBV21-1, the J gene TRBJ2-1; the table's D call, TRBD2, was not checked against the DNA. TRBV21-1 is deemed a pseudogene. The CDR3 loop spans 17 amino acids. The CDR3 bases are TGTGCCAGCAGGAAGGGGTGGCGGGAGGGTCAATGCGATGAGCAGTTCTTC. Its translation is CASRKGWREGQCDEQFF.

The J gene is TRBJ1-6, the V gene TRBV3-1 (or the pseudogene TRBV3-2); 8 nucleotides align to TRBD1. The ends lost 6 bases at V and 7 bases at J; junction bases unmatched: 8. Germline CDR1 is LGHDT and CDR2 is YNNKEL (reference sequence). This CDR3 is 15 amino acids long. Here the CDR3 DNA reads TGTGCCAGCAGGAATTCCGACAGGGGCAATTCACCCCTCCACTTT. This codes for CASRNSDRGNSPLHF.

The rearrangement links TRBV11-2 to TRBJ2-1, with TRBD1 matching 11 bases. Germline-derived CDR1 and CDR2 are SGHAT and FQNNGV. Trimming removed 2 bases from V and 1 base from J; junction bases left unmatched: 7. The CDR3 has 18 amino acids. CDR3 in amino acids: CASSLLGTGGRSYNEQFF. In DNA form, the CDR3 reads TGTGCCAGCAGCTTATTAGGGACAGGGGGACGTTCCTACAATGAGCAGTTCTTC.

The chain has TRBV27 and TRBJ2-7; D may be TRBD1 (5 bases). The CDR3 has 17 amino acids. With 8 bases removed from V and 0 bases from J, the gap between germline ends came to 23 bases. The germline CDR1 and CDR2 sequences are MNHEY and SMNVEV (reference sequence). The CDR3 here is CASSYTPRASGSYEQYF. In nucleotides, the CDR3 is TGTGCCAGCTCCTATACTCCCAGGGCCAGTGGCTCCTACGAGCAGTACTTC.

This chain connects TRBV30 to TRBJ1-4, with 7 bases identical to TRBD1. This CDR3 has 11 amino acids. The germline gives CDR1 GTSNPN, CDR2 SVGIG (reference sequence). J was trimmed by 7 bases and V by 8 bases; bases with no gene match: 4. The CDR3 coding sequence is TGTGCCGCGGGACAGACTGAAAAACTGTTTTTT. Translation: CAAGQTEKLFF.

This rearrangement joins TRBV28 to TRBJ1-6; the match to TRBD1 covers 9 bases. CDR3 length: 14 amino acids. Germline V lookup: CDR1 MDHEN, CDR2 SYDVKM. With V trimmed by 10 bases and J by 7 bases, 8 bases remained unmatched. CDR3 bases: TGTGCCACCAAGGGTGGGACAGGGAATTCACCCCTCCACTTT. Its translation is CATKGGTGNSPLHF.

The gene calls are TRBV14 and TRBJ2-7; D is perhaps TRBD1 (6 bases). The germline V gene has CDR1 SGHDN and CDR2 FVKESK. The V end lost 1 base, the J end lost 7 bases, and 17 bases lay between the germline ends. CDR3 length: 15 residues. The CDR3 sequence: CASSQGTAPSGEQYF. CDR3 sequence (DNA): TGTGCCAGCAGCCAAGGGACAGCGCCATCCGGGGAGCAGTACTTC.

This chain connects TRBV19 to TRBJ1-5, with unresolved D. With 3 bases removed from V and 2 bases from J, the gap between germline ends came to 8 bases. Germline V gene lookup returns CDR1 LNHDA and CDR2 SQIVND (reference sequence). This CDR3 is built from 14 residues. The CDR3 DNA sequence: TGTGCCAGTAGTATGTTGGGAGGCAATCAGCCCCAGCATTTT. It translates to CASSMLGGNQPQHF.